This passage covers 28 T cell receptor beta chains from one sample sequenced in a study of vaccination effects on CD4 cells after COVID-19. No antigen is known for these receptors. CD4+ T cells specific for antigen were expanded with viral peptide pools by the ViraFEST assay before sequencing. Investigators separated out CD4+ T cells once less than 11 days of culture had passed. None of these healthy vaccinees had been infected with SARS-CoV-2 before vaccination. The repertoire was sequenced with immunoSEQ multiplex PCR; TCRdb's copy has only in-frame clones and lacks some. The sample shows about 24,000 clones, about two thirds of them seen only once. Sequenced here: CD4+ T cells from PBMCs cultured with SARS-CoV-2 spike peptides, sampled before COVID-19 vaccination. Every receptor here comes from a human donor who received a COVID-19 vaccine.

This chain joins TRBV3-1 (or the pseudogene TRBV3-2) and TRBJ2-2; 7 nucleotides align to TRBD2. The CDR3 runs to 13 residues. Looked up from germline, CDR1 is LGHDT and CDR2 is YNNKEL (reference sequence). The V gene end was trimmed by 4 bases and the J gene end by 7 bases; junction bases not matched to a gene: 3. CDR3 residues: CASSRGGDGELFF. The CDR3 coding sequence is TGTGCCAGCAGCCGCGGGGGTGACGGGGAGCTGTTTTTT.

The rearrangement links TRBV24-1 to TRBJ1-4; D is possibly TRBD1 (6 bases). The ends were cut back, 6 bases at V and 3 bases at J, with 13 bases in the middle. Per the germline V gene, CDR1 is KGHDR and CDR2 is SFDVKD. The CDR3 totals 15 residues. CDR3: CATSSGGGANEKLFF. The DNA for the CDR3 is TGTGCCACCAGTTCCGGAGGGGGGGCTAATGAAAAACTGTTTTTT.

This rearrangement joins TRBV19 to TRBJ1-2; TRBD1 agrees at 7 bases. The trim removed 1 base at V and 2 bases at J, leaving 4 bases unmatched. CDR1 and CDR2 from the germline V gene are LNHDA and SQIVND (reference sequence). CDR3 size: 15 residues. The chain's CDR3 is CASSIGLGQNYGYTF. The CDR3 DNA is TGTGCCAGTAGTATAGGTCTGGGACAGAACTATGGCTACACCTTC.

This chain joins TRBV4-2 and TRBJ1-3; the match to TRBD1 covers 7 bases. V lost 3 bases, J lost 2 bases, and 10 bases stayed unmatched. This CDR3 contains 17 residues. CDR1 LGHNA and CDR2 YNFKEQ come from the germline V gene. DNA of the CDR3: TGTGCCAGCAGCCAGGCCGCCGGGACAGAAGCTGGAAACACCATATATTTT. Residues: CASSQAAGTEAGNTIYF.

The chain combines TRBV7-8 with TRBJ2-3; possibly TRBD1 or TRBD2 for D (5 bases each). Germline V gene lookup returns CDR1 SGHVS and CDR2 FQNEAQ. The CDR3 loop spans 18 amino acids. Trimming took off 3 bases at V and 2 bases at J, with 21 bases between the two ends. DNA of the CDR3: TGTGCCAGCAGCTTGCGTCGTTTCGGAGTGGGACCCACAGATACGCAGTATTTT. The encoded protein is CASSLRRFGVGPTDTQYF.

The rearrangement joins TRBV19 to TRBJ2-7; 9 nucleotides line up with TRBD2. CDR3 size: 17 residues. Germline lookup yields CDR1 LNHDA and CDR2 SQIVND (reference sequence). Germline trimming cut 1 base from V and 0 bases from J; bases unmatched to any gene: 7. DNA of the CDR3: TGTGCCAGTAGTATAGCCCCGTCTAGCGGGATCTCCTACGAGCAGTACTTC. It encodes CASSIAPSSGISYEQYF.

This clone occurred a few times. CDR3 residues: CASSIPSGILYNEQFF. The DNA of the CDR3 is TGTGCCAGTAGTATTCCCAGCGGGATTCTATACAATGAGCAGTTCTTC. The V call is TRBV19, the J call TRBJ2-1; 7 bases align to TRBD2. CDR1 and CDR2 from the germline V gene are LNHDA and SQIVND (reference sequence). J gave up 4 bases and V 3 bases, and 9 bases lay outside the gene matches. The CDR3 runs 16 residues.

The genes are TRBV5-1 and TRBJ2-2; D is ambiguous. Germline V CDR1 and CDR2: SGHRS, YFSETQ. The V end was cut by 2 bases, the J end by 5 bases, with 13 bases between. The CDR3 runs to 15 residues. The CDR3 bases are TGCGCCAGCAGCTTTCGTGTCTGGACGACCGGGGAGCTGTTTTTT. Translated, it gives CASSFRVWTTGELFF.

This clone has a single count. CDR3 residues: CASSPRGAHTGELFF. CDR3 DNA: TGTGCCAGCAGCCCTAGGGGGGCGCATACCGGGGAGCTGTTTTTT. The chain is built from TRBV7-9 and TRBJ2-2; perhaps D is TRBD1 or TRBD2 (6 bases each). V lost 5 bases and J 5 bases, leaving 15 bases between the germline ends. Germline CDR1 SEHNR, CDR2 FQNEAQ (reference sequence). The CDR3 extends over 15 amino acids.

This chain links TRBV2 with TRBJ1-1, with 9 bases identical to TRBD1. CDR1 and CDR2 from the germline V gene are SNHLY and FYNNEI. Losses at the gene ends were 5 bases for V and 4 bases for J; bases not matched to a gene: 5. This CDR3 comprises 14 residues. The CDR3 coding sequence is TGTGCCAGCAGTACAACAGGGGGCCTCACTGAAGCTTTCTTT. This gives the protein CASSTTGGLTEAFF.

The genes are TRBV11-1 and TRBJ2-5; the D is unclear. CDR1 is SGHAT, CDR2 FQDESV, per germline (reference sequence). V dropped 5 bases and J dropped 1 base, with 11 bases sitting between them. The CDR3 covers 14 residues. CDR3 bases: TGTGCCAGCAGCATCCGATGGACCCAAGAGACCCAGTACTTC. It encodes CASSIRWTQETQYF.

The CDR3 reads CSVLPSSGGADTQYF. The CDR3 DNA is TGCAGCGTCCTCCCTAGTAGCGGGGGGGCAGATACGCAGTATTTT. The chain uses TRBV29-1 and TRBJ2-3; 11 nucleotides agree with TRBD2. CDR1 and CDR2 (germline): SQVTM, ANQGSEA. This CDR3 region has 15 residues. The trim removed 6 bases at V and 4 bases at J, leaving 9 bases unmatched.

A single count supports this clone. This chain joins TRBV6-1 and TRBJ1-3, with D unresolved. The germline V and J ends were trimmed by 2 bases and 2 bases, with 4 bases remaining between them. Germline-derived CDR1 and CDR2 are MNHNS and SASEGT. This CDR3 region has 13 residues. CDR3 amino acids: CASSELPGNTIYF. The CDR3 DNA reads TGTGCCAGCAGTGAATTGCCTGGAAACACCATATATTTT.

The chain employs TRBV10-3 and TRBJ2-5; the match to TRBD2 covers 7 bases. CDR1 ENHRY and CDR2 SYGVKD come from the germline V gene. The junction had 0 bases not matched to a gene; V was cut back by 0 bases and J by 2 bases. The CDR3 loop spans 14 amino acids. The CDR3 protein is CAISESGGQETQYF. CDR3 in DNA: TGTGCCATCAGTGAGTCGGGGGGGCAAGAGACCCAGTACTTC.

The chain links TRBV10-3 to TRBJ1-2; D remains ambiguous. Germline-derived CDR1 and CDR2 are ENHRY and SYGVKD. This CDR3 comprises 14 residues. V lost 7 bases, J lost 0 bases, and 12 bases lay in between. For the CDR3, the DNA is TGTGCCATCATAGAAGGTGTAGCTAACTATGGCTACACCTTC. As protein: CAIIEGVANYGYTF.

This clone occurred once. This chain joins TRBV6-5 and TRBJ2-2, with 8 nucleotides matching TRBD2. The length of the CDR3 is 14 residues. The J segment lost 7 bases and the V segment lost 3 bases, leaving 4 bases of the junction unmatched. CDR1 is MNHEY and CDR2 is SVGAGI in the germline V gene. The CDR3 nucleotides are TGTGCCAGCAGTTATCGAACTAGCGGCGGGGAGCTGTTTTTT. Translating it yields CASSYRTSGGELFF.

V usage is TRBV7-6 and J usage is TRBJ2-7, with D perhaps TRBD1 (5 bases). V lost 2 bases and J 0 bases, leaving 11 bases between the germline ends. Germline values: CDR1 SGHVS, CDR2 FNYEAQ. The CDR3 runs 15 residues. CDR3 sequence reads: CASSLSSQGSYEQYF. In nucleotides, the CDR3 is TGTGCCAGCAGCTTAAGCTCCCAGGGCTCCTACGAGCAGTACTTC.

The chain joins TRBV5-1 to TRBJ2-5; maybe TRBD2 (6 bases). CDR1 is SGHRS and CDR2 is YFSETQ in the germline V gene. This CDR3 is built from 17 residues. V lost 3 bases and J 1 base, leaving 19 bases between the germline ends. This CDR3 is CASSSLPGLNIQETQYF. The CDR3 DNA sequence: TGCGCCAGCAGCTCGTTACCGGGACTTAATATCCAAGAGACCCAGTACTTC.

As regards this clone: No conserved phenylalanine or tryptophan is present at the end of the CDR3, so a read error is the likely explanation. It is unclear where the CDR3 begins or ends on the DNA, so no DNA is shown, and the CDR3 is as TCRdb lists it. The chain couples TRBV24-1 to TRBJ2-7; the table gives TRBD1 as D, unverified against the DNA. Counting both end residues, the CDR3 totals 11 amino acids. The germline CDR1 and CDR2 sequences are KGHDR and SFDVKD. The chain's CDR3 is CATSGGTPSSS.

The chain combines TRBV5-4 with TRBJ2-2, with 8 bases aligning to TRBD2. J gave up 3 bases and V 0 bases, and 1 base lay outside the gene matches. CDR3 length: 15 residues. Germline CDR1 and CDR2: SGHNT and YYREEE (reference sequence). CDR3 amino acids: CASSLGTSYTGELFF. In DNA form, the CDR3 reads TGTGCCAGCAGCTTGGGGACTAGCTACACCGGGGAGCTGTTTTTT.

The CDR3 loop is CASSYSKEAHGGYTF. The CDR3 DNA is TGTGCCAGCAGTTACTCGAAGGAGGCGCACGGCGGCTACACCTTC. The V gene is TRBV6-5, the J gene TRBJ1-2; D call uncertain. V was trimmed by 0 bases and J by 8 bases, leaving 16 bases between them. This CDR3 contains 15 residues. The germline CDR1 and CDR2 sequences are MNHEY and SVGAGI.

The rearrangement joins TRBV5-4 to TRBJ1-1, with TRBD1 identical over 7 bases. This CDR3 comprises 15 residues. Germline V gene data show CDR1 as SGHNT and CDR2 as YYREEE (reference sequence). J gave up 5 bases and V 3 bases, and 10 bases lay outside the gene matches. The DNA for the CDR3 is TGTGCCAGCAGCTCTGAGGGGGCGCGGGGGACTGAAGCTTTCTTT. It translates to CASSSEGARGTEAFF.

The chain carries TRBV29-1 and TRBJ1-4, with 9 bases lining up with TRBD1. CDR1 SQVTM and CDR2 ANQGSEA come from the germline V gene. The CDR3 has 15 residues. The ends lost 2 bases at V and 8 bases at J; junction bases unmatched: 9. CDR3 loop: CSVEYLGQGYEKLFF. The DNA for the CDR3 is TGCAGCGTTGAATACTTGGGACAGGGTTACGAAAAACTGTTTTTT.

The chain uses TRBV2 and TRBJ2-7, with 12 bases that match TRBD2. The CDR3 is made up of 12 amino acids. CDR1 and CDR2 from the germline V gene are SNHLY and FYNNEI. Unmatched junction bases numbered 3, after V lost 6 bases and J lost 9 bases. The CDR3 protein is CASRGLAGLQYF. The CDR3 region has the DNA TGTGCCAGCAGAGGACTAGCGGGGCTGCAGTACTTC.

CDR3 nucleotides: TGCAGTGCTTTAGCGGGGGTGGAGCAGTTCTTC. This translates into CSALAGVEQFF. V gene TRBV20-1 combines with J gene TRBJ2-1; 9 bases fit TRBD2. J gave up 10 bases and V 5 bases, and 3 bases lay outside the gene matches. This CDR3 contains 11 residues. Per the germline V gene, CDR1 is DFQATT and CDR2 is SNEGSKA (reference sequence).

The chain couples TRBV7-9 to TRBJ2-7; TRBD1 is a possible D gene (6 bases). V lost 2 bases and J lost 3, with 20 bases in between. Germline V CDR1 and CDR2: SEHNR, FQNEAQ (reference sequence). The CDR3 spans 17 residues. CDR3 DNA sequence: TGTGCCAGCAGCTTATTTCCCCAGGGGAATCGGTTCTACGAGCAGTACTTC. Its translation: CASSLFPQGNRFYEQYF.

The CDR3 is CAWNTGVIYNEQFF. CDR3 nucleotides: TGTGCCTGGAATACGGGGGTGATTTACAATGAGCAGTTCTTC. V and J are TRBV30 and TRBJ2-1, with D perhaps TRBD2 (6 bases). V was clipped by 4 bases and J by 4 bases, with 14 bases between them. The CDR3 totals 14 residues. Germline values: CDR1 GTSNPN, CDR2 SVGIG (reference sequence). The variable domain in full, with the rest retrieved from reference TRBV30 and TRBJ2-1, is SQTIHQWPATLVQPVGSPLSLECTVEGTSNPNLYWYRQAAGRGLQLLFYSVGIGQISSEVPQNLSASRPQDRQFILSSKKLLLSDSGFYLCAWNTGVIYNEQFFGPGTRLTVL.

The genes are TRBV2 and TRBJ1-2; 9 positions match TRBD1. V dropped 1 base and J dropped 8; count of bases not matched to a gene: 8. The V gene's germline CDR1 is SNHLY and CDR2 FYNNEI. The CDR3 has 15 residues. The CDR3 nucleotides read TGTGCCAGCAGTGAAGTTCAGACAGGGGGAGGAGGCTACACCTTC. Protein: CASSEVQTGGGGYTF.